Each of the 32 T cell receptor beta chains below was sequenced from the same sample in a study of identifying expanded T cells in peripheral blood (dated by TCRdb to the late 2010s). Receptor amplification or capture employed the immunoSEQ multiplex PCR assay. In TCRdb, the immuneACCESS table is reduced to in-frame sequences with V and J assigned. These tables do not hold every clone; where another copy was compared, an unresolved V gene accounts for under half, and the others remain unexplained. The sample includes about 100,000 clones, with 75% to 90% observed a single time. Just over 5.5% of the sample rests with the top ten. Sequencing input: blood. Source of these receptors: a person aged 18 to 75 in good health.

This clone was observed a few times. V gene TRBV19 combines with J gene TRBJ1-2; a weak D match, TRBD1 (6 bases). The CDR3 is made up of 14 amino acids. Trimming stripped 6 bases from V and 5 bases from J, with 16 bases between. Germline CDR1 LNHDA, CDR2 SQIVND (reference sequence). This chain's CDR3 is CASRITQGLYGYTF. The DNA for the CDR3 is TGTGCCAGTAGAATAACACAGGGTCTTTATGGCTACACCTTC.

This clone has more than one count but fewer than ten. The gene calls are TRBV4-1 and TRBJ1-4; 9 nucleotides agree with TRBD1. Germline trimming cut 1 base from V and 8 bases from J; bases unmatched to any gene: 8. The CDR3 is 16 residues long. Germline V gives CDR1 MGHRA, CDR2 YSYEKL. The CDR3 sequence: CASSQVGQGRREKLFF. The CDR3 DNA reads TGCGCCAGCAGCCAAGTGGGACAGGGAAGAAGAGAAAAACTGTTTTTT.

The gene calls are TRBV5-6 and TRBJ2-1, with a tentative D call TRBD2 (5 bases). Germline V lookup: CDR1 SGHDT, CDR2 YYEEEE. CDR3 size: 15 residues. Trimming removed 4 bases at V and 3 bases at J, with 14 bases between. This chain's CDR3 is CASSRRSGFYNEQFF. The CDR3 bases are TGTGCCAGCAGCCGGAGGTCAGGATTCTACAATGAGCAGTTCTTC.

J is TRBJ1-1 and V is TRBV13; D uncertain. This CDR3 is 15 amino acids long. V dropped 10 bases and J dropped 1 base, with 19 bases sitting between them. Germline CDR1 reads PRHDT; CDR2 reads FYEKMQ (reference sequence). CDR3: CATKERYSSNTEAFF. The CDR3 DNA reads TGTGCCACCAAGGAAAGATACAGCTCGAACACTGAAGCTTTCTTT. The full variable domain, its missing parts supplied by reference TRBV13 and TRBJ1-1, is AAGVIQSPRHLIKEKRETATLKCYPIPRHDTVYWYQQGPGQDPQFLISFYEKMQSDKGSIPDRFSAQQFSDYHSELNMSSLELGDSALYFCATKERYSSNTEAFFGQGTRLTVV.

The V gene is TRBV7-3, the J gene TRBJ2-1; 7 nucleotides agree with TRBD2. Germline V gene data show CDR1 as SGHTA and CDR2 as FQGTGA. This CDR3 comprises 14 residues. V shed 2 bases, J shed 6 bases, and the junction held 4 bases outside the gene matches. The chain's CDR3 is CASSLAGVSNEQFF. CDR3 coding DNA: TGTGCCAGCAGCTTAGCGGGAGTCAGCAATGAGCAGTTCTTC.

The rearrangement links TRBV19 to TRBJ2-7; D perhaps matches TRBD1 (5 bases). Germline V CDR1 and CDR2: LNHDA, SQIVND (reference sequence). The length of the CDR3 is 15 residues. V lost 4 bases and J lost 2, with 15 bases in between. CDR3 in amino acids: CASSTRHADTYEQYF. For the CDR3, the DNA is TGTGCCAGTAGTACAAGACATGCGGACACCTACGAGCAGTACTTC.

This clone was detected only a few times. V usage is TRBV2 and J usage is TRBJ1-2, with TRBD1 as a possible D gene (5 bases). From germline, CDR1 is SNHLY and CDR2 FYNNEI. With 6 bases removed from V and 4 bases from J, the gap between germline ends came to 12 bases. The CDR3 extends over 13 amino acids. CDR3 coding DNA: TGTGCCAGCAGATCGACAGTTCCCTATGGCTACACCTTC. Translating gives CASRSTVPYGYTF.

V is TRBV15 and J is TRBJ2-7, with a possible D match to TRBD1 (6 bases). V was trimmed by 0 bases and J by 0 bases, leaving 12 bases between them. This CDR3 region has 16 residues. CDR1 LNHNV and CDR2 YYDKDF come from the germline V gene (reference sequence). In DNA form, the CDR3 reads TGTGCCACCAGCAGAGATAGCGTGACAGGCTCCTACGAGCAGTACTTC. Its translation is CATSRDSVTGSYEQYF.

The chain carries TRBV13 and TRBJ1-1, with D possibly being TRBD1 (6 bases). The germline V gene encodes CDR1 PRHDT and CDR2 FYEKMQ (reference sequence). V dropped 2 bases and J dropped 6 bases, with 19 bases sitting between them. This CDR3 is 16 amino acids long. Here the CDR3 DNA reads TGTGCCAGCAGCTTATCGGTGCGGGGGGCGTGGGCTGAAGCTTTCTTT. It encodes CASSLSVRGAWAEAFF.

The CDR3 sequence is CASSFLRRGIRYNEQFF. The CDR3 region has the DNA TGTGCCAGCAGCTTCCTGCGTCGGGGGATTCGTTACAATGAGCAGTTCTTC. This chain joins TRBV11-2 and TRBJ2-1; D is possibly TRBD2 (6 bases). Trimming removed 3 bases from V and 4 bases from J, with 19 bases in between. Germline assignment: CDR1 SGHAT and CDR2 FQNNGV. The CDR3 contains 17 residues.

The V and J genes are TRBV5-1 and TRBJ2-7; unclear D gene. The CDR3 is made up of 11 amino acids. Germline V gene lookup returns CDR1 SGHRS and CDR2 YFSETQ. Deletions cut 3 bases from V and 6 bases from J, with 7 bases between. The CDR3: CASSSATEQYF. The CDR3 nucleotides read TGCGCCAGCAGCTCGGCGACCGAGCAGTACTTC.

The chain recombines TRBV6-1 with TRBJ1-1; D unclear. Germline CDR1 is MNHNS and CDR2 is SASEGT. The CDR3 is 13 residues long. V dropped 5 bases and J dropped 2 bases, with 9 bases sitting between them. The CDR3 region is CASSSEPNTEAFF. The CDR3 DNA reads TGTGCCAGCAGTTCTGAGCCCAACACTGAAGCTTTCTTT.

This chain links TRBV19 with TRBJ2-3; the D gene is possibly TRBD2 (6 bases). Per the germline V gene, CDR1 is LNHDA and CDR2 is SQIVND (reference sequence). This CDR3 spans 14 amino acids. The V gene lost 4 bases and the J gene lost 0 bases, with 8 bases spanning the gap. CDR3 residues: CASSTGTSTDTQYF. The CDR3 DNA reads as TGTGCCAGTAGTACGGGGACTAGCACAGATACGCAGTATTTT.

This chain connects TRBV19 to TRBJ2-3; D not resolved. The CDR3 consists of 13 residues. Trimming left V 5 bases short and J 4 bases short, with 10 bases between. Germline V CDR1 and CDR2: LNHDA, SQIVND (reference sequence). CDR3 in DNA: TGTGCCAGTAGTGTCCGACATCCAGATACGCAGTATTTT. Encoded protein: CASSVRHPDTQYF.

The V and J genes are TRBV5-6 and TRBJ1-3, with D perhaps TRBD1 (5 bases). The V gene's germline CDR1 is SGHDT and CDR2 YYEEEE. Trimming shortened V by 4 bases and J by 0 bases, and 14 bases separated the two germline ends. CDR3 length equals 16 residues. The CDR3 loop is CASSPGGPISGNTIYF. CDR3 DNA: TGTGCCAGCAGCCCCGGGGGACCGATCTCTGGAAACACCATATATTTT.

The count of this clone is one. DNA for the CDR3: TGTGCCAGTACCCTTGGAGGAGGGGCAGCGACTGGAAACACCATATATTTT. This sequence encodes CASTLGGGAATGNTIYF. V is TRBV19 and J is TRBJ1-3; tentatively, D is TRBD1 (5 bases). This CDR3 has 17 amino acids. V was pared by 7 bases and J by 2 bases, with 21 bases between. The germline CDR1 and CDR2 sequences are LNHDA and SQIVND (reference sequence). Based on the CDR3 plus reference TRBV19 and TRBJ1-3, the full variable domain is DGGITQSPKYLFRKEGQNVTLSCEQNLNHDAMYWYRQDPGQGLRLIYYSQIVNDFQKGDIAEGYSVSREKKESFPLTVTSAQKNPTAFYLCASTLGGGAATGNTIYFGEGSWLTVV.

This clone was seen just once. The chain carries TRBV30 and TRBJ2-7; D perhaps matches TRBD1 (5 bases). Deletions cut 0 bases from V and 3 bases from J, with 9 bases between. The length of the CDR3 is 13 residues. CDR1 is GTSNPN and CDR2 is SVGIG in the germline V gene (reference sequence). In DNA form, the CDR3 reads TGTGCCTGGAGTGTACTTCAGGGCTACGAGCAGTACTTC. It is translated as CAWSVLQGYEQYF.

V gene TRBV7-9 combines with J gene TRBJ1-2; TRBD1 is a possible D gene (5 bases). The CDR3 consists of 13 residues. V shed 5 bases and J shed 8 bases, with 15 bases lying between them. Germline V gene data show CDR1 as SEHNR and CDR2 as FQNEAQ (reference sequence). The CDR3 DNA reads as TGTGCCAGCAGCATTAGTGGGGGAGGAGGCTACACCTTC. Residues: CASSISGGGGYTF.

A few counts support this clone. This rearrangement joins TRBV23-1 to TRBJ2-5; D might be TRBD1 (6 bases). TRBV23-1 is known as an ORF, though its function is uncertain. Deletions cut 8 bases from V and 2 bases from J, with 15 bases between. This CDR3 spans 14 amino acids. For the CDR3, the DNA is TGCGCCAGCGGGCGAGGGGGTTTTCAAGAGACCCAGTACTTC. The encoded protein is CASGRGGFQETQYF.

V and J are TRBV6-6 and TRBJ1-3; D uncertain. The V end lost 6 bases, the J end lost 2 bases, and 11 bases lay between the germline ends. Germline CDR1 is MNHNY and CDR2 is SVGAGI (reference sequence). The CDR3 extends over 14 amino acids. The CDR3 sequence is CASSPDRPGNTIYF. In DNA, the CDR3 is TGTGCCAGCAGCCCCGACCGTCCTGGAAACACCATATATTTT.

The chain has TRBV5-4 and TRBJ2-1; D possibly corresponds to TRBD1 (5 bases). The ends were cut back, 1 base at V and 4 bases at J, with 12 bases in the middle. The CDR3 is 15 residues long. Germline V gives CDR1 SGHNT, CDR2 YYREEE (reference sequence). The CDR3 sequence: CASSLISDRYNEQFF. The DNA of the CDR3 is TGTGCCAGCAGCTTGATCTCCGACAGATACAATGAGCAGTTCTTC.

J is TRBJ1-1 and V is TRBV6-5; weak D call: TRBD1 (5 bases). The V gene lost 3 bases and the J gene lost 0 bases, with 8 bases spanning the gap. Germline loops: CDR1 MNHEY, CDR2 SVGAGI. The CDR3 has 14 residues. CDR3 coding DNA: TGTGCCAGCAGTTATGGGGGGATGAACACTGAAGCTTTCTTT. Protein: CASSYGGMNTEAFF.

The chain employs TRBV9 and TRBJ2-7; D remains ambiguous. Germline V CDR1 and CDR2: SGDLS, YYNGEE. V gave up 0 bases and J gave up 3 bases, with 7 bases separating them. This CDR3 has 13 amino acids. The CDR3 DNA sequence: TGTGCCAGCAGCGTAGCTGGGCGCTACGAGCAGTACTTC. Protein sequence: CASSVAGRYEQYF. The full variable domain, its missing parts supplied by reference TRBV9 and TRBJ2-7, is DSGVTQTPKHLITATGQRVTLRCSPRSGDLSVYWYQQSLDQGLQFLIQYYNGEERAKGNILERFSAQQFPDLHSELNLSSLELGDSALYFCASSVAGRYEQYFGPGTRLTVT.

This sequence joins TRBV7-2 and TRBJ2-1, with a weak D call TRBD2 (5 bases). CDR1 is SGHTA, CDR2 FQGNSA, per germline. The CDR3 covers 14 residues. The germline V and J ends were trimmed by 3 bases and 1 base, with 7 bases remaining between them. The CDR3 coding sequence is TGTGCCAGCAGCTTCTTAGCGTCCTACAATGAGCAGTTCTTC. This codes for CASSFLASYNEQFF.

The V call is TRBV14, the J call TRBJ1-2; D gene uncertain. Germline lookup yields CDR1 SGHDN and CDR2 FVKESK. Trimming cost V 6 bases and J 2 bases, with 10 bases left between them. The CDR3 covers 13 residues. The CDR3 reads CASRYGPNYGYTF. The CDR3 DNA reads as TGTGCCAGCAGGTACGGACCCAACTATGGCTACACCTTC.

The rearrangement joins TRBV27 to TRBJ1-2; no definite D call. Germline-derived CDR1 and CDR2 are MNHEY and SMNVEV (reference sequence). The CDR3 sequence is 14 residues long. V was cut by 5 bases and J by 4 bases, with 14 bases left in between. CDR3 sequence reads: CASSPAMGLYGYTF. The DNA for the CDR3 is TGTGCCAGCAGTCCCGCCATGGGCCTCTATGGCTACACCTTC.

The chain recombines TRBV4-1 with TRBJ1-2; 7 positions agree with TRBD1. Germline V gives CDR1 MGHRA, CDR2 YSYEKL. The CDR3 is made up of 15 amino acids. The V segment lost 0 bases and the J segment 2 bases; nucleotides outside the gene matches: 3. Written as DNA, the CDR3 is TGCGCCAGCAGCCAAGAAAGGGGGCCAAACTATGGCTACACCTTC. As protein: CASSQERGPNYGYTF.

The rearrangement joins TRBV29-1 to TRBJ1-1; a possible D gene is TRBD1 (6 bases). Germline assignment: CDR1 SQVTM and CDR2 ANQGSEA. The CDR3 loop spans 13 amino acids. Trimming cost V 5 bases and J 1 base, with 11 bases left between them. Here the CDR3 reads CSVSHRANTEAFF. CDR3 bases: TGCAGCGTTTCACACAGGGCGAACACTGAAGCTTTCTTT.

The chain joins TRBV5-1 to TRBJ2-3, with 10 bases matching TRBD1. The ends lost 2 bases at V and 1 base at J; junction bases unmatched: 4. CDR3 length: 16 amino acids. Germline CDR1 reads SGHRS; CDR2 reads YFSETQ. The CDR3 protein is CASSFSGTGGTDTQYF. CDR3 nucleotide sequence: TGCGCCAGCAGCTTTAGTGGGACAGGGGGCACAGATACGCAGTATTTT. Supplemented by reference TRBV5-1 and TRBJ2-3, the full variable domain reads KAGVTQTPRYLIKTRGQQVTLSCSPISGHRSVSWYQQTPGQGLQFLFEYFSETQRNKGNFPGRFSGRQFSNSRSEMNVSTLELGDSALYLCASSFSGTGGTDTQYFGPGTRLTVL.

J is TRBJ2-3 and V is TRBV29-1, with 11 bases identical to TRBD2. The CDR3 has 14 amino acids. Germline CDR1 SQVTM, CDR2 ANQGSEA. The trim removed 7 bases at V and 7 bases at J, leaving 10 bases unmatched. CDR3 region: CSGVPSGGWNTQYF. CDR3 DNA sequence: TGCAGCGGGGTCCCTAGCGGGGGGTGGAATACGCAGTATTTT.

In this sample, this clone turned up once. V and J are TRBV2 and TRBJ1-5; possibly TRBD1 for D (5 bases). Trimming took off 6 bases at V and 5 bases at J, with 11 bases between the two ends. Germline loops: CDR1 SNHLY, CDR2 FYNNEI. CDR3 length: 13 residues. CDR3 in amino acids: CASRDTQDQPQHF. As DNA, the CDR3 is TGTGCCAGCAGGGACACCCAAGATCAGCCCCAGCATTTT.

This chain links TRBV7-8 with TRBJ2-3, with D possibly TRBD2 on 6 matching bases. The CDR3 length is 17 residues. Germline CDR1 SGHVS, CDR2 FQNEAQ. Between the trimmed V and J ends, which lost 1 base and 7 bases, there was a span of 21 bases. CDR3 in DNA: TGTGCCAGCAGCTTAGGATACGGACTACCAAAAACCCATACGCAGTATTTT. Residues: CASSLGYGLPKTHTQYF.